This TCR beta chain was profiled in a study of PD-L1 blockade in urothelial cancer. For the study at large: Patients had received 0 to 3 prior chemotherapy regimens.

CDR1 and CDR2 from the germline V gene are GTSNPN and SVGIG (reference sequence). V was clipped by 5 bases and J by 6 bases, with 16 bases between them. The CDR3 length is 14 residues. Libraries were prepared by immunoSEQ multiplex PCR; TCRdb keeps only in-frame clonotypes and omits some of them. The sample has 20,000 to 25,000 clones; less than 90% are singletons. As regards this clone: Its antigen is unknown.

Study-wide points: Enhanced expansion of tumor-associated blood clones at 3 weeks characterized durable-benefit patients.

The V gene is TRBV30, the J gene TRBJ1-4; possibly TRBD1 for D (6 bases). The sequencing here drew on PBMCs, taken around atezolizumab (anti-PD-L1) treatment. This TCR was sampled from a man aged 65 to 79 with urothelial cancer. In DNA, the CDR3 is TGTGCCTGGCAAGGGACAACTAAGGATGAAAAACTGTTTTTT. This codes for CAWQGTTKDEKLFF.